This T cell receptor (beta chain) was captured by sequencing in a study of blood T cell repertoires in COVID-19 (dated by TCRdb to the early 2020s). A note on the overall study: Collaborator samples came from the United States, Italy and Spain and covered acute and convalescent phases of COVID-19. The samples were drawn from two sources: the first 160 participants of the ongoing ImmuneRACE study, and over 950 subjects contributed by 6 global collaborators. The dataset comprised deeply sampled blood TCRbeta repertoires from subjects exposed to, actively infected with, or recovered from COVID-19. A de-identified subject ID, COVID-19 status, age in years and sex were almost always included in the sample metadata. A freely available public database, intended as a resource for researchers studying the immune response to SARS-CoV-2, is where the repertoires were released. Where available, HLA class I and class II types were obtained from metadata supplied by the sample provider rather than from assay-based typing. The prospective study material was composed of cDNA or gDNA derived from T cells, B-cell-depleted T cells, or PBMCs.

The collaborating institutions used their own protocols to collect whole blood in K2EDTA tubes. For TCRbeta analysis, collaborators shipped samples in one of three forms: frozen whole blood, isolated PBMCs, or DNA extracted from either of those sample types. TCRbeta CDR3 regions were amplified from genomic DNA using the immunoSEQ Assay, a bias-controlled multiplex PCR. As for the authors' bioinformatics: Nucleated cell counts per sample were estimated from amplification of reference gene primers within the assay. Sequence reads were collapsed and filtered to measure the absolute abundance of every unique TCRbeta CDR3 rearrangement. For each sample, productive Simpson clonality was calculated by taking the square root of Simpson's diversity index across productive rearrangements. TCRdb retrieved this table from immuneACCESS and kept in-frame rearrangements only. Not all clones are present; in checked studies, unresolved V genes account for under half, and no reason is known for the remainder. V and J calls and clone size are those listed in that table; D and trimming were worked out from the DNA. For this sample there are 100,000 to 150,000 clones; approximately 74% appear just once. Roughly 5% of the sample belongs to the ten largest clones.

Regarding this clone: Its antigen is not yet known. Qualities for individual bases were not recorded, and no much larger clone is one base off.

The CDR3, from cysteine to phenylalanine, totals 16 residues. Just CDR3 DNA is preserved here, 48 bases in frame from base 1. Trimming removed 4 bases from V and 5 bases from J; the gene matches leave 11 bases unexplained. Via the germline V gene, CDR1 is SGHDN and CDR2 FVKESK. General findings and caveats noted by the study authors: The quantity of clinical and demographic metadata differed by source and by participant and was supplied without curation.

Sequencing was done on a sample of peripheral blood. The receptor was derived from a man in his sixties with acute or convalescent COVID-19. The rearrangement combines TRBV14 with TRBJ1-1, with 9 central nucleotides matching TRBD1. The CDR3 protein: CASSPDRGYVYTEAFF. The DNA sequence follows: TGTGCCAGCAGCCCGGACAGGGGATATGTTTATACTGAAGCTTTCTTT.